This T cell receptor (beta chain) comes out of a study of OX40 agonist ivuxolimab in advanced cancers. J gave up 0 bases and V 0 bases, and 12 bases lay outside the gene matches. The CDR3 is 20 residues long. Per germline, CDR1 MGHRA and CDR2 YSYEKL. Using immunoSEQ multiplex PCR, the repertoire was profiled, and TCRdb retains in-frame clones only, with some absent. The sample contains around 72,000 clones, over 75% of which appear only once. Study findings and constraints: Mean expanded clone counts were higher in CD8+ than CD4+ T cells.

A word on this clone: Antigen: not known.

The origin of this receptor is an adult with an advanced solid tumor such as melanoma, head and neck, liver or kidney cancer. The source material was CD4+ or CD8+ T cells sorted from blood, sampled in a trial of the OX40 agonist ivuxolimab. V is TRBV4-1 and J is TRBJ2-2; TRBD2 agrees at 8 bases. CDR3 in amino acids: CASSQDGDERGPSNTGELFF. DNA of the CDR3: TGCGCCAGCAGCCAAGACGGCGACGAGCGGGGGCCATCGAACACCGGGGAGCTGTTTTTT.